Reported below is one T cell receptor (beta chain). The data stem from a study of shared T cell receptors in the human thymus. TCRdb's copy holds only in-frame clones and misses some; the assay was immunoSEQ multiplex PCR. The profile shows around 340,000 clones, about 95% of them singletons. V was clipped by 4 bases and J by 2 bases; unmatched bases: 1. The CDR3 extends over 13 amino acids. Germline V gives CDR1 MNHEY, CDR2 SMNVEV (reference sequence). This clonotype originated in a human donor. Sequenced sample: thymocytes. The chain couples TRBV27 to TRBJ2-7, with 8 bases that match TRBD2. The chain's CDR3 is CASSSLAAYEQYF. The DNA for the CDR3 is TGTGCCAGCAGTTCACTAGCGGCCTACGAGCAGTACTTC.